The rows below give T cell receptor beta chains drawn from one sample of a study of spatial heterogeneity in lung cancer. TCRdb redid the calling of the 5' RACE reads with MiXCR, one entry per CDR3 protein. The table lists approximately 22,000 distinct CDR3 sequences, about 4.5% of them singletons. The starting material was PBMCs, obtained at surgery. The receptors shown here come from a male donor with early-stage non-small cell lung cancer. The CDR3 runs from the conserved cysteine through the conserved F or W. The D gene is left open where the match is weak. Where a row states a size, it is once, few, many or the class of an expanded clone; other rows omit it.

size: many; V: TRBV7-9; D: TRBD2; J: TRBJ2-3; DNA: TGTGCCAGCAGCTTAGCTAGCGGGACGTACACAGATACGCAGTATTTT; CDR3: CASSLASGTYTDTQYF
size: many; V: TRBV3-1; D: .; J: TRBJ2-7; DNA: TGTGCCAGCAGCCAGGTCACAGGTTCCTACGAGCAGTACTTC; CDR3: CASSQVTGSYEQYF
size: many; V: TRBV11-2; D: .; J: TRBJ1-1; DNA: TGTGCCAGCAGCTTATCGACGCCGGGGGAGAACACTGAAGCTTTCTTT; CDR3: CASSLSTPGENTEAFF
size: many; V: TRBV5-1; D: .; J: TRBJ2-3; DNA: TGCGCCAGCAGCTTTCGGCAGGGAGATACGCAGTATTTT; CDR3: CASSFRQGDTQYF
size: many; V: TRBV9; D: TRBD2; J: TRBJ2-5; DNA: TGTGCCAGCCGCGGGAGGGCTGAGGAGACCCAGTACTTC; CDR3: CASRGRAEETQYF
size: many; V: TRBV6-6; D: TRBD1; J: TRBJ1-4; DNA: TGTGCCAGCAGTTACGGACAGGACGCGCTTGAGCCCGCCTTC; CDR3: CASSYGQDALEPAF
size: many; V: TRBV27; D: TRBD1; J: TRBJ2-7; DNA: TGTGCCAGCAGGTCCGGGACAGGTTCCTACGAGCAGTACTTC; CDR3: CASRSGTGSYEQYF
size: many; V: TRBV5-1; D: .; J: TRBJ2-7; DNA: TGCGCCAGCAAACAACAGGAGGGACCGACCTACGAGCAGTACTTC; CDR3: CASKQQEGPTYEQYF
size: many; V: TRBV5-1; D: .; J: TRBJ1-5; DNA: TGCGCCAGCAGCTTGTTACGGGGGAATCAGCCCCAGCATTTT; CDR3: CASSLLRGNQPQHF
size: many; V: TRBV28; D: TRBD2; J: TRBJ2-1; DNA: TGTGCCAGCAGTTTTGGGGGGGGCAATGAGCAGTTCTTC; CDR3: CASSFGGGNEQFF
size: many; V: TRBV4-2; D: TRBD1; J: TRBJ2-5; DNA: TGTGCCAGCAGCCAAGCAGCCGGGACAGGAGGTCAAGAGACCCAGTACTTC; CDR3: CASSQAAGTGGQETQYF
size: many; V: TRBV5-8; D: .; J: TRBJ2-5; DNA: TGTGCCAGCAGCTTGGCGGCTACCAGAGAGACCCAGTACTTC; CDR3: CASSLAATRETQYF
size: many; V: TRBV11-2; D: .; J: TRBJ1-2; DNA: TGTGCCAGCAGCTTAGTAGGGCAGGGAAAAGAATTGAACTATGGCTACACCTTC; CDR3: CASSLVGQGKELNYGYTF
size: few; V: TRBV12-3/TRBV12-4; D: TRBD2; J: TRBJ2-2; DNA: TGTGCCAGCAGTTTGCTAGCGGTGCGAGACACCGGGGAGCTGTTTTTT; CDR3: CASSLLAVRDTGELFF
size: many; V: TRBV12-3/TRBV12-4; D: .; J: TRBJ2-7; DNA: TGTGCCAGCAGAGGGGGGTCCTACGAGCAGTACTTC; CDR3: CASRGGSYEQYF
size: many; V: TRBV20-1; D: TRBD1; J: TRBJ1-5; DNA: TGCAGTGCTGAATTCCTCCGGGGACAGGCCAATCAGCCCCAGCATTTT; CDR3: CSAEFLRGQANQPQHF
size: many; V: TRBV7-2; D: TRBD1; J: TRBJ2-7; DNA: TGTGCCAGCAGCTCGCGGATTCAGACAGGGGGCTCCTACGAGCAGTACTTC; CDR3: CASSSRIQTGGSYEQYF
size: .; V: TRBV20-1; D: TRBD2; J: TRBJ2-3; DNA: TGCAGTGCTAGAGTCCCGGGGGGGTCCCGCACAGATACGCAGTATTTT; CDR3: CSARVPGGSRTDTQYF
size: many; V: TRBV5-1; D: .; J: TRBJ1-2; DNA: TGCGCCAGCAGCATTCTGGGACCGCAGTGGGGCTACACCTTC; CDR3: CASSILGPQWGYTF
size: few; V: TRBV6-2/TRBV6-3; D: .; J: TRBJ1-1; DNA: TGTGCCAGCAGAACCCCTCCTGAAGCTTTCTTT; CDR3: CASRTPPEAFF
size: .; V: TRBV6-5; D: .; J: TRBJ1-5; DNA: TGTGCCAGCAGTTACACCGGGACTCAGCCCCAGCATTTT; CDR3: CASSYTGTQPQHF
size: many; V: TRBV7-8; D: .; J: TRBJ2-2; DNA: TGTGCCAGCAGCTCAGGGGTTACCGGGGAGCTGTTTTTT; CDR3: CASSSGVTGELFF
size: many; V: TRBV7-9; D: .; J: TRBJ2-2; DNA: TGTGCCAGCAGCTTAGACACACACACCGGGGAGCTGTTTTTT; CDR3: CASSLDTHTGELFF
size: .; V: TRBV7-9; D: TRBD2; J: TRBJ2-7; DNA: TGTGCCAGCAGCTCGAGGGAGGGAATTCGGGAGCAGTACTTC; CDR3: CASSSREGIREQYF
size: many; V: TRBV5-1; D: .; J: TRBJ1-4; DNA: TGCGCCAGCAGCTTGGCAAGGACGTATGATGAAAAACTGTTTTTT; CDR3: CASSLARTYDEKLFF
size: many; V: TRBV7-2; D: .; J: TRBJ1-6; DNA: TGTGCCAGCAGCTTAGGAGGGACTCACCGGGGAGATTCACCCCTCCACTTT; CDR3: CASSLGGTHRGDSPLHF
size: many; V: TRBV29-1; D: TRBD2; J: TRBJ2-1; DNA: TGCAGCGGGTCGGGGGGAGGAACCTACAATGAGCAGTTCTTC; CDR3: CSGSGGGTYNEQFF
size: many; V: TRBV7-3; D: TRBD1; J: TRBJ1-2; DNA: TGTGCCAGCAGTCGGGACAGGGGAGACTATGGCTACACCTTC; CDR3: CASSRDRGDYGYTF
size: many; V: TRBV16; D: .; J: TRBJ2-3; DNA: TGTGCCAGCAGCCAGGACAGAGATACGCAGTATTTT; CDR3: CASSQDRDTQYF
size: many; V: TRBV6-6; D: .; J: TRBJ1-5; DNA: TGTGCCAGCAGTCTCAGGGTCGCCGGCGGTAATCAGCCCCAGCATTTT; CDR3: CASSLRVAGGNQPQHF
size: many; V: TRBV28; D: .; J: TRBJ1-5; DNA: TGTGCCAGCAGTCGCCCTCCAGAACAGCCCCAGCATTTT; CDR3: CASSRPPEQPQHF
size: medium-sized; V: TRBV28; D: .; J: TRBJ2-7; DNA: TGTGCCAGCAGTTTCCCTCCGGAAGGGTGGTACGAGCAGTACTTC; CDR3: CASSFPPEGWYEQYF
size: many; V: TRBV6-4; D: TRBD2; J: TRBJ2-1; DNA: TGTGCCAGCAGTGATGGGGCTAGCGGGGCCTCCTACAATGAGCAGTTCTTC; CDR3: CASSDGASGASYNEQFF
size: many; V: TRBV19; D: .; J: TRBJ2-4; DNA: TGTGCCAGTAGTATATCCCATACTGGAGCCAAAAACATTCAGTACTTC; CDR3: CASSISHTGAKNIQYF
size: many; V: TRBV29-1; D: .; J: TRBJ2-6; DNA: TGCAGCGTTGAAATAGGTTCTGGGGCCAACGTCCTGACTTTC; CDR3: CSVEIGSGANVLTF
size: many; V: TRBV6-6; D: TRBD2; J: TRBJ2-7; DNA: TGTGCCAGCAGAGAAAGCGGGAGGGCCGCTGAGCAGTACTTC; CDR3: CASRESGRAAEQYF